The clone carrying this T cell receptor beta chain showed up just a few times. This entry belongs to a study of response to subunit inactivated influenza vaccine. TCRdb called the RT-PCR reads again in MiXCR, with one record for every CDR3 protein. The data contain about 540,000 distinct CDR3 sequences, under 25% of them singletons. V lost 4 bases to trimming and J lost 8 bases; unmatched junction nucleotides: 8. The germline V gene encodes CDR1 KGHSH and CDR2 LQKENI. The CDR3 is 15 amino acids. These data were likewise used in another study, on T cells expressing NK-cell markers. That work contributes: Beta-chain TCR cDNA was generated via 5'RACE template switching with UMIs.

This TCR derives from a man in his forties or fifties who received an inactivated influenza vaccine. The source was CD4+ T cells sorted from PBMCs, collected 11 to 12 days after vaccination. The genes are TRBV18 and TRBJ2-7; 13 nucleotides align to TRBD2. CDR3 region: CASSLPGTSGNKQYF. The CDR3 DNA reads TGTGCCAGCTCACTACCCGGGACTAGCGGGAACAAGCAGTACTTC.